These 4 T cell receptor beta chains came from one sample sequenced in a study of control samples from healthy donors and cancer patients (TCRdb year 2020). The library was generated by the immunoSEQ multiplex PCR assay. The table comes from immuneACCESS by way of TCRdb, which keeps in-frame sequences with V and J called. Part of the clones is missing from these tables; in studies checked, under half for an unresolved V gene and the rest for unknown reasons. The sample table shows under 100,000 clones, and approximately 88% are seen once. The ten largest make up 8.5% to 10% of the sample. Sequencing input: PBMCs. These receptors all stem from a woman aged 50 to 60 with colorectal cancer.

This rearrangement joins TRBV6-5 to TRBJ1-5; TRBD1 might be the D (6 bases). V lost 6 bases, J lost 3 bases, and 9 bases lay in between. Germline loops: CDR1 MNHEY, CDR2 SVGAGI. The CDR3 runs 13 residues. CDR3: CASSWDTNQPQHF. The DNA for the CDR3 is TGTGCCAGCAGCTGGGACACCAATCAGCCCCAGCATTTT.

Here the CDR3 reads CAISPTSGGTDTQYF. The CDR3 nucleotides are TGTGCCATCAGCCCGACTAGCGGGGGCACAGATACGCAGTATTTT. V usage is TRBV10-3 and J usage is TRBJ2-3; 11 nucleotides match TRBD2. The CDR3 totals 15 residues. Germline V lookup: CDR1 ENHRY, CDR2 SYGVKD. The junction had 3 bases not matched to a gene; V was cut back by 6 bases and J by 1 base.

The chain combines TRBV19 with TRBJ1-3, with D unclear. Trimming stripped 3 bases from V and 2 bases from J, with 8 bases between. There are 14 residues in the CDR3. Germline V gives CDR1 LNHDA, CDR2 SQIVND (reference sequence). CDR3 sequence reads: CASSIEDAGNTIYF. Written as DNA, the CDR3 is TGTGCCAGTAGTATCGAGGATGCTGGAAACACCATATATTTT. Based on the CDR3 plus reference TRBV19 and TRBJ1-3, the full variable domain is DGGITQSPKYLFRKEGQNVTLSCEQNLNHDAMYWYRQDPGQGLRLIYYSQIVNDFQKGDIAEGYSVSREKKESFPLTVTSAQKNPTAFYLCASSIEDAGNTIYFGEGSWLTVV.

This chain joins TRBV5-6 and TRBJ1-2; TRBD1 agrees at 9 bases. Looked up from germline, CDR1 is SGHDT and CDR2 is YYEEEE. V gave up 4 bases and J gave up 4 bases; unmatched junction bases: 11. The CDR3 extends over 16 amino acids. The CDR3 DNA reads as TGTGCCAGCAGCGAACAGGGGGCGACTGATTCCTATGGCTACACCTTC. Translating gives CASSEQGATDSYGYTF.